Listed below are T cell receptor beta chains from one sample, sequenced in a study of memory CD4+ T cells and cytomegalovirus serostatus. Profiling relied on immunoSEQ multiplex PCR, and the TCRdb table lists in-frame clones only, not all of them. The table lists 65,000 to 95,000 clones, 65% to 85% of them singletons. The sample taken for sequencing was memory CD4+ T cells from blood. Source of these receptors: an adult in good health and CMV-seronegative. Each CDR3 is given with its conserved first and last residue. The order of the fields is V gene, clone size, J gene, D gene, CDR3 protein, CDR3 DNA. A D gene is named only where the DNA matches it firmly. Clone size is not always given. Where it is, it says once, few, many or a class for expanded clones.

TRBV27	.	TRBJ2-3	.	CASNRADDTDTQYF	TGTGCCAGCAACCGAGCCGACGACACAGATACGCAGTATTTT
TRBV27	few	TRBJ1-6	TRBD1	CASRGQGYSPLHF	TGTGCCAGCAGGGGACAGGGTTATTCACCCCTCCACTTT
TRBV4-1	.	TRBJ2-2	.	CASSQKGSSGQTTGELFF	TGCGCCAGCAGCCAAAAAGGGTCCTCCGGACAGACCACCGGGGAGCTGTTTTTT
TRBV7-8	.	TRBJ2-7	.	CASSLLGQGASYEQYF	TGTGCCAGCAGCTTATTAGGGCAAGGGGCATCCTACGAGCAGTACTTC
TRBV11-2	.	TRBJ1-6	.	CASSLNSNSNSPLHF	TGTGCCAGCAGCCTAAACTCAAACTCAAATTCACCCCTCCACTTT
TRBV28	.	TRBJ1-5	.	CASSLRGAGVNQPQHF	TGTGCCAGCAGTTTAAGAGGGGCGGGTGTTAATCAGCCCCAGCATTTT
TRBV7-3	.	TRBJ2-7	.	CASSLSLKDEQYF	TGTGCCAGCAGCTTGAGCTTGAAAGACGAGCAGTACTTC
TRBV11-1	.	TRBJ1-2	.	CASSRNADSSYGYTF	TGTGCCAGCAGCAGGAACGCGGACAGCTCTTATGGCTACACCTTC
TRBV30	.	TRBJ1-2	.	CAWSPFPLGGYGYTF	TGTGCCTGGAGTCCTTTCCCCCTCGGGGGCTATGGCTACACCTTC
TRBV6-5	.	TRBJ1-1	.	CASSRDAEAFF	TGTGCCAGCAGCCGGGACGCTGAAGCTTTCTTT
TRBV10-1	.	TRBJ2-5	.	CASRSHLQETQYF	TGCGCCAGCAGGTCGCACCTCCAAGAGACCCAGTACTTC
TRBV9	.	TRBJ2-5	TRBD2	CASSGRRGEAQYF	TGTGCCAGCAGCGGGAGACGGGGGGAGGCCCAGTACTTC
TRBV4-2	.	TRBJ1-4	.	CASSQEQETEKLFF	TGTGCCAGCAGCCAAGAACAGGAAACCGAAAAACTGTTTTTT
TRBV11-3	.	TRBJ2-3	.	CASSPGGQVTDTQYF	TGTGCCAGCAGCCCCGGCGGGCAGGTCACAGATACGCAGTATTTT
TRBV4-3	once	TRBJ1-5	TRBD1	CASSLRTGSNQPQHF	TGCGCCAGCAGCTTGCGGACAGGGAGCAATCAGCCCCAGCATTTT
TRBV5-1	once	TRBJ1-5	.	CASSLAGQTDSNQPQHF	TGCGCCAGCAGCTTGGCTGGGCAGACTGATAGCAATCAGCCCCAGCATTTT
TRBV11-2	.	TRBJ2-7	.	CASSLRYEQYF	TGTGCCAGCAGCTTAAGGTACGAGCAGTACTTC